Sequencing of this T cell receptor beta chain was carried out in a study of OX40 agonist ivuxolimab in advanced cancers. Here immunoSEQ multiplex PCR was the method, and the copy in TCRdb shows in-frame clones only, minus some. The sample records over 65,000 clones, more than 85% being singletons. This receptor was taken from an adult with an advanced solid tumor such as melanoma, head and neck, liver or kidney cancer. Material: CD4+ or CD8+ T cells sorted from blood, obtained in a trial of the OX40 agonist ivuxolimab.

The chain's CDR3 is CASSPSGGVFSGYTF. DNA for the CDR3: TGTGCCAGCAGTCCCTCAGGGGGCGTTTTCTCTGGCTACACCTTC. The gene calls are TRBV6-1 and TRBJ1-2; TRBD1 matches at 8 bases. CDR1 and CDR2 (germline): MNHNS, SASEGT. The CDR3 covers 15 residues. The junction had 12 bases not matched to a gene; V was cut back by 5 bases and J by 7 bases.